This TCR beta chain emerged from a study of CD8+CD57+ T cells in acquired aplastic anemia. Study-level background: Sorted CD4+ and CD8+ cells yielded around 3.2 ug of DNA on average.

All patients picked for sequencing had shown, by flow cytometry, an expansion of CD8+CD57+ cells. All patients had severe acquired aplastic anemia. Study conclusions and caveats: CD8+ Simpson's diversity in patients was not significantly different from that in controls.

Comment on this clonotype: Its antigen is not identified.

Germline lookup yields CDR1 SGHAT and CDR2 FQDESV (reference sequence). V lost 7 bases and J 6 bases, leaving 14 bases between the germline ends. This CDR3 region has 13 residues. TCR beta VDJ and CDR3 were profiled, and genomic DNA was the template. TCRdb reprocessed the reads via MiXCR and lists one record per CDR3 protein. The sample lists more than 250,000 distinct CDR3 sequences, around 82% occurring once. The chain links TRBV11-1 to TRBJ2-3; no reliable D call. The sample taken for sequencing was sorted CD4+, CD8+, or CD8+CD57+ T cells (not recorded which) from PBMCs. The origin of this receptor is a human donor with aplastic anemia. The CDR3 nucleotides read TGTGCCAGCAAGAACGGAAGAGCGGATACGCAGTATTTT. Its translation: CASKNGRADTQYF. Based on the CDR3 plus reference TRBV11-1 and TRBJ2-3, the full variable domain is EAEVAQSPRYKITEKSQAVAFWCDPISGHATLYWYRQILGQGPELLVQFQDESVVDDSQLPKDRFSAERLKGVDSTLKIQPAELGDSAMYLCASKNGRADTQYFGPGTRLTVL.